The present TCR beta chain was sequenced within a study of OX40 agonist ivuxolimab in advanced cancers. The ends were cut back, 6 bases at V and 4 bases at J, with 3 bases in the middle. The CDR3 is 10 residues long. Germline CDR1 LGHNT, CDR2 FRNRAP. Here immunoSEQ multiplex PCR was the method, and the copy in TCRdb shows in-frame clones only, minus some. Of about 96,000 clones listed, less than 85% are singletons. Of note for this clone: Its target is not known.

Study findings and constraints: Relative to CD4+, CD8+ T cells held more expanded clones on average.

Autoimmune disease history or systemic immunosuppression disqualified patients. Blood got drawn at baseline, again on cycle 4 day 1, and then on cycle 7 day 1. The material sequenced was CD4+ or CD8+ T cells sorted from blood, taken in a trial of the OX40 agonist ivuxolimab. The chain uses TRBV12-5 and TRBJ2-5, with D unclear. This TCR came from an adult with an advanced solid tumor such as melanoma, head and neck, liver or kidney cancer. CDR3 in DNA: TGTGCTAGTGGAGGAGAGACCCAGTACTTC. Its translation: CASGGETQYF.